This TCR beta chain is from a study of cytomegalovirus exposure and HLA in healthy donors. General study points: V- and J-gene trimming in TCR beta was tied to a missense DCLRE1C variant by an analysis performed later. The productive fraction for most TCR beta V segments was about 90% or about 30% in an earlier analysis.

13 Jbeta primers and 60 Vbeta primers were used for the PCR. TCRdb's copy holds only in-frame clones and misses some; the assay was immunoSEQ multiplex PCR. The table has about 210,000 clones, 80% to 90% seen once; the top ten hold 0.25% to 0.4%. On this clone: Antigen specificity is unknown.

Every donor was a healthy person donating bone marrow. The sample taken for sequencing was PBMCs. The source of this sequence is a young woman in good health and CMV-seronegative.

As DNA, the CDR3 is TGCGCCAGCAGCTCGACAGGGTTCAATGAGCAGTTCTTC. This codes for CASSSTGFNEQFF. The chain links TRBV5-1 to TRBJ2-1, with TRBD1 matching 7 bases. This CDR3 spans 13 amino acids. Looked up from germline, CDR1 is SGHRS and CDR2 is YFSETQ. The V and J ends lost 3 bases and 6 bases, in that order; junction bases with no gene match: 3.